This TCR beta chain stems from a study of CD4 T cells in relation to SARS-CoV-2 and coronaviruses. Background on the study: After nine to eleven days of antigen culture, PBMC TCR beta CDR3s were sequenced.

Regarding the study as a whole: Compared with monoreactive clones, crossreactive clones showed significantly weaker SARS-CoV-2 expansion. No crossreactivity against non-spike viral proteins was tested here.

TCRdb's table, derived via immunoSEQ multiplex PCR, lists solely in-frame clones and lacks some. The table lists 26,000 or so clones, 74% of them singletons. The CDR3 extends over 13 amino acids. The V gene's germline CDR1 is LGHDT and CDR2 YNNKEL (reference sequence). V was pared by 6 bases and J by 0 bases, with 5 bases between. CD4+ T cells from unexposed donors were obtained before the COVID-19 pandemic (2011-2018). The cells were cultured for about 10 days before CD4+ T cells were isolated. Unexposed-donor CD4+ T cells were probed with SARS-CoV-2 S/N and four cold-coronavirus spikes, cells permitting. Worth noting for this clone: Antigen unknown.

Material: CD4+ T cells from PBMCs, cultured in vitro. The chain links TRBV3-1 (or the pseudogene TRBV3-2) to TRBJ2-2; D gene uncertain. The TCR comes from a human donor in good health. As DNA, the CDR3 is TGTGCCAGCAGAGGTCCGAACACCGGGGAGCTGTTTTTT. It yields the protein CASRGPNTGELFF.